Below, one T cell receptor (beta chain) is given with its context. The CDR3 runs to 14 residues. Germline lookup yields CDR1 SGHRS and CDR2 YFSETQ. Trimming took off 4 bases at V and 5 bases at J, with 15 bases between the two ends. The data belong to a study of sequential checkpoint blockade in melanoma. Treatment here: randomized to nivolumab then ipilimumab (arm A) or the reverse (arm B). Clones were sequenced by immunoSEQ multiplex PCR, and TCRdb holds only the in-frame ones, with some missing. The table shows approximately 20,000 clones, with over 60% occurring only once. J is TRBJ1-2 and V is TRBV5-1; no clear D gene. This sequence was found in a human donor with melanoma. The sequencing used tumor tissue (inferred from file names), collected from a patient given nivolumab and ipilimumab in sequence. The CDR3 DNA is TGCGCCAGCAGCACCCAATCCGAGGCGTATGGCTACACCTTC. This sequence encodes CASSTQSEAYGYTF.